Following are 32 T cell receptor beta chains from one sample sequenced in a study of T-cell memory formation after mild COVID-19. TCRdb called the 5' RACE reads again in MiXCR, with one record for every CDR3 protein. There are 500,000 to 550,000 distinct CDR3 sequences in the sample; around 21% occur only once, and about 12% lies in the top ten. Sequencing used PBMCs or a T cell subset sorted from them (not recorded which). The receptors stem from an adult woman who had mild COVID-19 (a few samples of this study predate the infection). Cell type and time point are not known.

This clonotype was seen more than once but under ten times. One end of the junction does not line up with germline, which may come from a read error. This rearrangement joins TRBV5-1 to TRBJ2-7, with D perhaps TRBD2 (7 bases). CDR1 is SGHRS, CDR2 YFSETQ, per germline. CDR3 length: 14 amino acids. The CDR3: CASSLEAGARDSSF. CDR3 nucleotides: TGCGCCAGCAGCTTGGAGGCGGGGGCGCGTGATAGCTCCTTC.

The V call is TRBV20-1, the J call TRBJ2-1; 7 bases map to TRBD1. Germline V gene sequence: CDR1 DFQATT, CDR2 SNEGSKA (reference sequence). There are 17 residues in the CDR3. V shed 1 base and J 5 bases; nucleotides not matched to a gene: 14. The CDR3 DNA reads as TGCAGTGCTAGAGCAACTCGGACAGGAATACCCAACAATGAGCAGTTCTTC. It specifies CSARATRTGIPNNEQFF.

This clonotype was seen a few times. This chain uses TRBV5-1 with TRBJ2-1; TRBD2 aligns across 13 bases. The CDR3 covers 17 residues. Per the germline V gene, CDR1 is SGHRS and CDR2 is YFSETQ. V dropped 4 bases and J dropped 7; count of bases not matched to a gene: 11. CDR3 protein: CASSPGVGTSGANEQFF. The DNA for the CDR3 is TGCGCCAGCAGCCCTGGCGTAGGGACTAGCGGGGCAAATGAGCAGTTCTTC.

This clonotype was observed many times. V and J are TRBV5-1 and TRBJ2-3; no reliable D call. Germline V lookup: CDR1 SGHRS, CDR2 YFSETQ. Trimming removed 1 base at V and 5 bases at J, with 5 bases between. This CDR3 contains 12 residues. The chain's CDR3 is CASSLYGDTQYF. DNA of the CDR3: TGCGCCAGCAGCTTGTACGGAGATACGCAGTATTTT.

This clonotype was seen a handful of times. The CDR3 nucleotides read TGCGCCAGCAGCCGCCTGAAGGTAGGACAGGGAACTGAAGCTTTCTTT. Amino acids: CASSRLKVGQGTEAFF. The genes are TRBV4-1 and TRBJ1-1; TRBD1 matches 8 bases. The CDR3 has 16 residues. The trim removed 4 bases at V and 5 bases at J, leaving 12 bases unmatched. Germline V gene sequence: CDR1 MGHRA, CDR2 YSYEKL.

A few counts support this clonotype. This chain connects TRBV24-1 to TRBJ2-1, with 14 bases lining up with TRBD2. CDR3 length equals 16 residues. The V and J ends lost 4 bases and 7 bases, in that order; junction bases with no gene match: 5. CDR1 is KGHDR, CDR2 SFDVKD, per germline. The CDR3 nucleotides are TGTGCCACCAGTGACCGGGGACTAGCGGGAGTGAATGAGCAGTTCTTC. Protein product: CATSDRGLAGVNEQFF.

The chain joins TRBV6-2 or TRBV6-3 to TRBJ2-7, with D possibly matching TRBD2 (6 bases). The germline V gene encodes CDR1 MNHEY and CDR2 SVGEGT. The CDR3 is 15 residues long. Trimming removed 4 bases from V and 3 bases from J, with 16 bases in between. CDR3 coding DNA: TGTGCCAGCAGTTTCCAGGGACTTACTAACTACGAGCAGTACTTC. Translating gives CASSFQGLTNYEQYF.

This clonotype occurred many times. The CDR3 nucleotides read TGCAGCGTTGAAGAGGGCAGCCCCTACGAGCAGTACTTC. As protein: CSVEEGSPYEQYF. The chain has TRBV29-1 and TRBJ2-7; no clear D. The germline CDR1 and CDR2 sequences are SQVTM and ANQGSEA. CDR3 length: 13 residues. V was shortened by 0 bases and J by 2 bases, with 8 bases between the two germline ends.

The chain couples TRBV20-1 to TRBJ1-4; no clear D. In germline, CDR1 is DFQATT, CDR2 SNEGSKA (reference sequence). The CDR3 has 15 amino acids. V lost 0 bases and J lost 0, with 8 bases in between. In DNA, the CDR3 is TGCAGTGCTAGAGATTACAGTGCAACTAATGAAAAACTGTTTTTT. Amino acids: CSARDYSATNEKLFF.

The gene calls are TRBV30 and TRBJ2-5; D is uncertain. This CDR3 comprises 13 residues. V lost 0 bases to trimming and J lost 4 bases, with 9 bases between them. CDR1 and CDR2 (germline): GTSNPN, SVGIG (reference sequence). CDR3 DNA: TGTGCCTGGAGTGTACTTCCCCTAGAGACCCAGTACTTC. It encodes CAWSVLPLETQYF.

This clonotype was detected only a few times. The rearrangement links TRBV20-1 to TRBJ2-7, with 8 bases that match TRBD1. Germline CDR1 is DFQATT and CDR2 is SNEGSKA (reference sequence). Trimming at V came to 6 bases and at J to 3 bases, leaving 7 bases not matched to a gene. The CDR3 consists of 13 residues. The CDR3 nucleotides are TGCAGTGCCGGAAGGACAGGGTTCTACGAGCAGTACTTC. This gives the protein CSAGRTGFYEQYF.

In its sample, this clonotype was seen a few times. The CDR3 DNA follows: TGCGCCAGCAGAAGTAGCGGGGTCGTTGAGCAGTTCTTC. It yields the protein CASRSSGVVEQFF. The genes are TRBV5-1 and TRBJ2-1; TRBD2 matches at 8 bases. V shed 5 bases, J shed 9 bases, and the junction held 7 bases outside the gene matches. Germline V lookup: CDR1 SGHRS, CDR2 YFSETQ. The CDR3 consists of 13 residues. Using reference TRBV5-1 and TRBJ2-1 for the parts outside the CDR3, the full variable domain is KAGVTQTPRYLIKTRGQQVTLSCSPISGHRSVSWYQQTPGQGLQFLFEYFSETQRNKGNFPGRFSGRQFSNSRSEMNVSTLELGDSALYLCASRSSGVVEQFFGPGTRLTVL.

This clonotype turned up a few times. The gene calls are TRBV30 and TRBJ2-7; 11 positions agree with TRBD1. Germline V gene sequence: CDR1 GTSNPN, CDR2 SVGIG (reference sequence). This CDR3 is 15 amino acids long. V was clipped by 3 bases and J by 4 bases; unmatched bases: 8. This CDR3 is CAWSLGQGAWYEQYF. As DNA, the CDR3 is TGTGCCTGGAGCCTCGGACAGGGGGCTTGGTACGAGCAGTACTTC.

J is TRBJ2-3 and V is TRBV7-2; 7 bases are shared with TRBD2. CDR1 and CDR2 (germline): SGHTA, FQGNSA. The V and J ends lost 5 bases and 2 bases, in that order; junction bases with no gene match: 4. This CDR3 spans 14 amino acids. The CDR3 reads CASSASGPTDTQYF. DNA of the CDR3: TGTGCCAGCAGCGCTAGCGGACCCACAGATACGCAGTATTTT.

The CDR3 reads CASSLGGGDDTQYF. In DNA form, the CDR3 reads TGTGCCAGCAGCTTAGGGGGGGGAGACGATACGCAGTATTTT. This chain links TRBV7-2 with TRBJ2-3, with TRBD2 identical over 7 bases. V gave up 1 base and J gave up 6 bases; unmatched junction bases: 4. CDR3 size: 14 residues. Germline V CDR1 and CDR2: SGHTA, FQGNSA.

This clonotype has a count of ten or more. The J gene is TRBJ2-1, the V gene TRBV7-3; D is ambiguous. The V end lost 2 bases, the J end lost 0 bases, and 8 bases lay between the germline ends. The CDR3 is 15 amino acids. Per germline, CDR1 SGHTA and CDR2 FQGTGA. The CDR3 DNA is TGTGCCAGCAGCTTAGGTCCCGGCTCCTACAATGAGCAGTTCTTC. It is translated as CASSLGPGSYNEQFF.

The rearrangement joins TRBV2 to TRBJ2-3; maybe TRBD2 (6 bases). The CDR3 loop spans 14 amino acids. The germline CDR1 and CDR2 sequences are SNHLY and FYNNEI. Trimming took off 8 bases at V and 1 base at J, with 13 bases between the two ends. In nucleotides, the CDR3 is TGTGCCAGCTCATGGGACTCGGGCACAGATACGCAGTATTTT. It is translated as CASSWDSGTDTQYF.

This clonotype was counted between two and nine times. This sequence joins TRBV3-1 and TRBJ2-1, with D maybe TRBD1 (5 bases). The CDR3 length is 14 residues. Per the germline V gene, CDR1 is LGHDT and CDR2 is YNNKEL (reference sequence). V gave up 2 bases and J gave up 6 bases, with 11 bases separating them. The chain's CDR3 is CASSQREGANEQFF. In DNA form, the CDR3 reads TGTGCCAGCAGCCAAAGGGAAGGGGCCAATGAGCAGTTCTTC.

This clonotype was recorded a few times. The CDR3: CSVDGASGDFLYEQFF. The CDR3 DNA reads TGCAGCGTTGATGGGGCTAGCGGAGACTTTCTCTATGAGCAGTTCTTC. The gene calls are TRBV29-1 and TRBJ2-1; 7 positions agree with TRBD2. CDR3 length: 16 amino acids. J gave up 8 bases and V 3 bases, and 16 bases lay outside the gene matches. Germline V gene data show CDR1 as SQVTM and CDR2 as ANQGSEA.

This clonotype was seen a handful of times. The J gene is TRBJ1-1, the V gene TRBV11-3; D gene unclear. The CDR3 is made up of 19 amino acids. The ends were cut back, 1 base at V and 0 bases at J, with 21 bases in the middle. The germline V gene has CDR1 SGHNT and CDR2 YENEEA. The CDR3 DNA is TGTGCCAGCAGCTTAGGCAAATGGTCATGGGGATATATGAACACTGAAGCTTTCTTT. Its protein is CASSLGKWSWGYMNTEAFF.

This clonotype appeared once. The gene calls are TRBV2 and TRBJ2-7, with 8 bases lining up with TRBD1. The CDR3 spans 13 residues. The J segment lost 6 bases and the V segment lost 6 bases, leaving 7 bases of the junction unmatched. Germline V lookup: CDR1 SNHLY, CDR2 FYNNEI. As DNA, the CDR3 is TGTGCCAGCAGGGCGACAGGGGTGAGCGAGCAGTACTTC. Translated: CASRATGVSEQYF.

The V gene is TRBV10-3, the J gene TRBJ1-2; D not resolved. Trimming left V 8 bases short and J 3 bases short, with 10 bases between. The CDR3 totals 12 residues. Germline CDR1 ENHRY, CDR2 SYGVKD. The CDR3: CAIHPRDYGYTF. In DNA form, the CDR3 reads TGTGCCATCCATCCGAGGGACTATGGCTACACCTTC.

The rearrangement links TRBV5-1 to TRBJ1-1; the match to TRBD1 covers 7 bases. Germline V gene lookup returns CDR1 SGHRS and CDR2 YFSETQ. The trim removed 4 bases at V and 6 bases at J, leaving 15 bases unmatched. This CDR3 comprises 16 residues. The CDR3 loop is CASSLPRQGLRSEAFF. The CDR3 nucleotides read TGCGCCAGCAGCCTACCGCGACAGGGCCTAAGGTCTGAAGCTTTCTTT.

This clonotype was observed a handful of times. The CDR3 loop is CASTVKGSDRGNTEAFF. CDR3 DNA: TGTGCCAGCACCGTAAAAGGGTCTGACAGGGGCAACACTGAAGCTTTCTTT. The chain carries TRBV6-2 or TRBV6-3 and TRBJ1-1, with 8 bases that match TRBD1. The V segment lost 7 bases and the J segment 2 bases; nucleotides outside the gene matches: 15. CDR3 size: 17 residues. CDR1 MNHEY and CDR2 SVGEGT come from the germline V gene.

The chain joins TRBV12-3 or TRBV12-4 to TRBJ2-7; TRBD2 matches at 12 bases. Unmatched junction bases numbered 8, after V lost 5 bases and J lost 0 bases. The CDR3 runs 17 residues. The CDR3 protein is CASSLRTSGASSYEQYF. CDR3 bases: TGTGCCAGCAGTCTCCGGACTAGCGGGGCAAGCTCCTACGAGCAGTACTTC.

J is TRBJ1-4 and V is TRBV29-1; D remains ambiguous. The V end was cut by 4 bases, the J end by 0 bases, with 9 bases between. The CDR3 spans 14 residues. The germline gives CDR1 SQVTM, CDR2 ANQGSEA. The CDR3: CSVGYVATNEKLFF. CDR3 DNA sequence: TGCAGCGTTGGTTACGTGGCAACTAATGAAAAACTGTTTTTT.

The rearrangement joins TRBV20-1 to TRBJ2-3, with 12 bases that match TRBD2. Per the germline V gene, CDR1 is DFQATT and CDR2 is SNEGSKA (reference sequence). This CDR3 comprises 15 residues. Trimming removed 1 base from V and 6 bases from J; junction bases left unmatched: 5. Here the CDR3 reads CSARVTSGRSDTQYF. Written as DNA, the CDR3 is TGCAGTGCTAGAGTAACTAGCGGGAGGTCCGATACGCAGTATTTT.

In its sample, this clonotype was seen a few times. This chain uses TRBV11-2 with TRBJ2-1; maybe TRBD2 (6 bases). The CDR3 contains 15 residues. The germline V gene has CDR1 SGHAT and CDR2 FQNNGV. The V and J ends lost 3 bases and 6 bases respectively, with 15 bases between them. The CDR3 sequence: CASSFLGGRSNEQFF. CDR3 DNA: TGTGCCAGCAGCTTTCTGGGGGGAAGGAGCAATGAGCAGTTCTTC.

This sequence joins TRBV12-3 or TRBV12-4 and TRBJ2-3; TRBD2 matches at 7 bases. V gave up 5 bases and J gave up 6 bases; unmatched junction bases: 8. The CDR3 runs to 14 residues. CDR3 bases: TGTGCCAGCAGTAGCGGGACCCTAGAGGATACGCAGTATTTT. This encodes CASSSGTLEDTQYF.

In this sample, this clonotype turned up a few times. The chain couples TRBV9 to TRBJ2-1; 7 bases fit TRBD2. Germline V gene data show CDR1 as SGDLS and CDR2 as YYNGEE. Unmatched junction bases numbered 12, after V lost 4 bases and J lost 5 bases. The CDR3 loop spans 16 amino acids. DNA of the CDR3: TGTGCCAGCAGCCACGGGGGGAGGGCCCCCGACAATGAGCAGTTCTTC. As protein: CASSHGGRAPDNEQFF.

In its sample, this clonotype was seen many times. The rearrangement joins TRBV5-1 to TRBJ2-2; D call uncertain. Germline assignment: CDR1 SGHRS and CDR2 YFSETQ. The CDR3 runs 14 residues. Trimming took off 0 bases at V and 5 bases at J, with 8 bases between the two ends. The CDR3, as DNA: TGCGCCAGCAGCTTGGTAGTGCGAACCGGGGAGCTGTTTTTT. Protein: CASSLVVRTGELFF.

This clonotype showed up just a few times. The rearrangement joins TRBV12-3 or TRBV12-4 to TRBJ1-1, with 7 bases lining up with TRBD1. CDR3 length: 13 residues. The V gene end was trimmed by 3 bases and the J gene end by 4 bases; junction bases not matched to a gene: 2. The DNA for the CDR3 is TGTGCCAGCAGTTTTGGGACAGCCACTGAAGCTTTCTTT. It codes for CASSFGTATEAFF.